This record covers a single TCR beta chain. This clone has more than one count but fewer than ten. Which antigen it targets is not known. Qualities for individual bases were not recorded, and no much larger clone is one base off. These data come from a study of blood T cell repertoires in COVID-19 (dated by TCRdb to the early 2020s). Concerning the study at large: Samples covering the acute and convalescent phases of COVID-19 were provided by collaborators in the United States, Italy and Spain. Where HLA class I and class II types were available, the types were taken from metadata supplied by the sample provider, not from assay-based typing. A freely available public database, intended as a resource for researchers studying the immune response to SARS-CoV-2, is where the repertoires were released. Sample metadata almost always included a de-identified subject ID, COVID-19 status, age in years and sex. The dataset comprised deeply sampled blood TCRbeta repertoires from subjects exposed to, actively infected with, or recovered from COVID-19. The material from the prospective study consisted of cDNA or gDNA derived from T cells, B-cell-depleted T cells, or PBMCs. The samples were drawn from the first 160 participants of the ongoing ImmuneRACE study and from 1,254 subjects provided by 6 global collaborators.

The immunoSEQ Assay, a bias-controlled multiplex PCR, was used to amplify TCRbeta CDR3 regions from genomic DNA. From the authors' description of their analysis: Within the assay, amplification of reference gene primers was used to estimate how many nucleated cells each sample contained. Sequence reads were collapsed and filtered to measure the absolute abundance of every unique TCRbeta CDR3 rearrangement. Productive Simpson clonality was computed per sample as the square root of Simpson's diversity index over productive rearrangements. TCRdb stores this immuneACCESS table with in-frame sequences only. Part of the clones is absent; in the studies checked, under half of the shortfall reflects unresolved V genes, and no reason is known for the rest. The D gene and trimming were derived from the DNA, and the V and J assignments and clone size from that table. The sample contains just over 150,000 clones, approximately 80% of them found a single time. The ten largest account for about 20% of the sample.

General findings and caveats noted by the study authors: The quantity of clinical and demographic metadata differed by source and by participant and was supplied without curation.

From the cysteine up to the phenylalanine, the CDR3 has a length of 13 residues. Only the CDR3 region is kept as DNA, spanning 39 bases read in frame from base 1. From the germline V gene, CDR1 is MGHRA and CDR2 is YSYEKL. V is cut by 1 base and J by 0 bases, and the space between the germline ends is 3 bases. Collaborating institutions collected whole blood in K2EDTA tubes following their own protocols. For TCRbeta analysis, collaborators shipped samples as frozen whole blood, isolated PBMCs, or DNA extracted from either of those sample types. The sequence links TRBV4-1 to TRBJ1-1; the D gene is not confidently resolved. The TCR comes from a woman older than 75 with acute or convalescent COVID-19. Sequencing was done on a sample of peripheral blood. In nucleotides, the sequence is TGCGCCAGCAGCCAAGCAGTGAACACTGAAGCTTTCTTT. This is translated as CASSQAVNTEAFF.